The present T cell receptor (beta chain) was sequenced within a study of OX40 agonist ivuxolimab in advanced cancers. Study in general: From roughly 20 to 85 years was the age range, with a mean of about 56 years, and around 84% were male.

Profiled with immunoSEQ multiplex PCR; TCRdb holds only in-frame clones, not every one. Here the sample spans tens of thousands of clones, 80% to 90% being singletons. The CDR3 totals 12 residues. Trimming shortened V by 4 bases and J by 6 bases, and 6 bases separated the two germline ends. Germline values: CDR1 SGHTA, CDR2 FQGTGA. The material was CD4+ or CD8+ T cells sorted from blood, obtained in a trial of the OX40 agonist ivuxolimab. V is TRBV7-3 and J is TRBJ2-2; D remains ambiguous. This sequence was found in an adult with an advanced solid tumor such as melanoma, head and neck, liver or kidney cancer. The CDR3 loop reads CASSSRPGELFF. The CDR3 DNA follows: TGTGCCAGCAGCTCCCGACCCGGGGAGCTGTTTTTT.